A selection of T cell receptor beta chains follows, all from one sample in a study of blood T cells in healthy people across ages. TCRdb ran MiXCR on the 5' RACE reads and lists one entry per CDR3 protein. The sample lists about 780,000 distinct CDR3 sequences; around half were seen once. The sequenced sample consisted of blood. The receptors here all came from an elderly man in good health. CDR3s include the opening cysteine and the closing phenylalanine or tryptophan. The order of the fields is CDR3 length, D gene, J gene, clone size, V gene, CDR3 DNA, CDR3 protein. D genes are given only for firm matches. Clone size, where shown, is once, few, many, or a class for clones that have expanded.

cdr3_length: 16; d_call: NA; j_call: TRBJ2-5; clone_size: many; v_call: TRBV20-1; cdr3_nt: TGCAGTGCTCAAAACGTGTTGTCCCCCTGGAAAGAGACCCAGTACTTC; cdr3_aa: CSAQNVLSPWKETQYF
cdr3_length: 18; d_call: NA; j_call: TRBJ2-5; clone_size: NA; v_call: TRBV4-2; cdr3_nt: TGTGCCAGCAGCCAAGGGATCGGTGTCGCCGGGGGTGAGGAGACCCAGTACTTC; cdr3_aa: CASSQGIGVAGGEETQYF
cdr3_length: 13; d_call: NA; j_call: TRBJ1-1; clone_size: NA; v_call: TRBV28; cdr3_nt: TGTGCCAGCAATAATATTGGAAACGCTGAAGCTTTCTTT; cdr3_aa: CASNNIGNAEAFF
cdr3_length: 15; d_call: NA; j_call: TRBJ2-3; clone_size: few; v_call: TRBV5-1; cdr3_nt: TGCGCCAGCAGCCTAGAACCCTCTAGCACAGATACGCAGTATTTT; cdr3_aa: CASSLEPSSTDTQYF
cdr3_length: 15; d_call: TRBD2; j_call: TRBJ2-3; clone_size: few; v_call: TRBV29-1; cdr3_nt: TGCAGCGTGGGAGGGACTAGCAGATCTCCAGATACGCAGTATTTT; cdr3_aa: CSVGGTSRSPDTQYF
cdr3_length: 15; d_call: NA; j_call: TRBJ2-3; clone_size: few; v_call: TRBV28; cdr3_nt: TGTGCCAGCAGCTTAAGGGGCTTTGGCACAGATACGCAGTATTTT; cdr3_aa: CASSLRGFGTDTQYF
cdr3_length: 14; d_call: TRBD2; j_call: TRBJ2-7; clone_size: few; v_call: TRBV12-3/TRBV12-4; cdr3_nt: TGTGCCAGCAGCTCATCGGGAGGGCGGTTTGAGCAGTACTTC; cdr3_aa: CASSSSGGRFEQYF
cdr3_length: 14; d_call: NA; j_call: TRBJ1-2; clone_size: NA; v_call: TRBV29-1; cdr3_nt: TGCAGCGTTGAGGAAGGACTGGGAAACTATGGCTACACCTTC; cdr3_aa: CSVEEGLGNYGYTF
cdr3_length: 14; d_call: NA; j_call: TRBJ1-6; clone_size: NA; v_call: TRBV25-1; cdr3_nt: TGTGCCAGCGCAGACGGGCTCTGGAATTCACCCCTCCACTTT; cdr3_aa: CASADGLWNSPLHF
cdr3_length: 17; d_call: NA; j_call: TRBJ2-1; clone_size: few; v_call: TRBV27; cdr3_nt: TGTGCCAGCAGTTTAGTTGTTGCAAGCCACTCCTACAATGAGCAGTTCTTC; cdr3_aa: CASSLVVASHSYNEQFF
cdr3_length: 15; d_call: NA; j_call: TRBJ1-2; clone_size: few; v_call: TRBV6-1; cdr3_nt: TGTGCCAGCAGTGCTTCCGGGACAAAGGGGCCTGGCTACACCTTC; cdr3_aa: CASSASGTKGPGYTF
cdr3_length: 14; d_call: NA; j_call: TRBJ2-7; clone_size: NA; v_call: TRBV5-1; cdr3_nt: TGCGCCAGCAGCTTGGGGGCAGGTTACTACGAGCAGTACTTC; cdr3_aa: CASSLGAGYYEQYF
cdr3_length: 14; d_call: NA; j_call: TRBJ2-7; clone_size: many; v_call: TRBV5-1; cdr3_nt: TGCGCCAGCAGCCCCTTGGGACCCTCCTACGAGCAGTACTTC; cdr3_aa: CASSPLGPSYEQYF
cdr3_length: 16; d_call: NA; j_call: TRBJ2-7; clone_size: NA; v_call: TRBV7-2; cdr3_nt: TGTGCCAGCAGCCCCACCCTTGAACACTCCTCCTACGAGCAGTACTTC; cdr3_aa: CASSPTLEHSSYEQYF
cdr3_length: 14; d_call: TRBD1; j_call: TRBJ2-5; clone_size: NA; v_call: TRBV10-3; cdr3_nt: TGTGCCATCAAGCCCAGCGACAGGGAGGAGACCCAGTACTTC; cdr3_aa: CAIKPSDREETQYF
cdr3_length: 11; d_call: NA; j_call: TRBJ2-5; clone_size: NA; v_call: TRBV6-2/TRBV6-3; cdr3_nt: TGTGCCAGCAGTTCGGGGTGGGCCCAGTACTTC; cdr3_aa: CASSSGWAQYF
cdr3_length: 14; d_call: NA; j_call: TRBJ2-7; clone_size: few; v_call: TRBV25-1; cdr3_nt: TGTGCCAGCAGTGGGCCTCCGGTGCCCTACGAGCAGTACTTC; cdr3_aa: CASSGPPVPYEQYF
cdr3_length: 18; d_call: TRBD1; j_call: TRBJ2-7; clone_size: few; v_call: TRBV27; cdr3_nt: TGTGCCAGCAGTTCACGCCGCAGGGGGCTTGCTAGCGACAATGAGCAGTACTTC; cdr3_aa: CASSSRRRGLASDNEQYF
cdr3_length: 13; d_call: NA; j_call: TRBJ1-2; clone_size: NA; v_call: TRBV11-2; cdr3_nt: TGTGCCAGCAGCTTAGGTGGACAGCGTGGCTACACCTTC; cdr3_aa: CASSLGGQRGYTF
cdr3_length: 16; d_call: NA; j_call: TRBJ2-5; clone_size: few; v_call: TRBV10-3; cdr3_nt: TGTGCCATCAGTGAGGCTGCGGCGTTGTACCAAGAGACCCAGTACTTC; cdr3_aa: CAISEAAALYQETQYF
cdr3_length: 13; d_call: TRBD1; j_call: TRBJ2-7; clone_size: many; v_call: TRBV5-1; cdr3_nt: TGCGCCAGCTCCCAGACAGGGGCCTACGAGCAGTACTTC; cdr3_aa: CASSQTGAYEQYF
cdr3_length: 15; d_call: NA; j_call: TRBJ1-2; clone_size: NA; v_call: TRBV20-1; cdr3_nt: TGCAGTGCTAGAATGGGGGCGACGGGAAACTATGGCTACACCTTC; cdr3_aa: CSARMGATGNYGYTF
cdr3_length: 14; d_call: TRBD1; j_call: TRBJ1-6; clone_size: once; v_call: TRBV6-5; cdr3_nt: TGTGCCAGCAGAAGACAGGGGGTGGGATCACCCCTCCACTTT; cdr3_aa: CASRRQGVGSPLHF
cdr3_length: 16; d_call: NA; j_call: TRBJ1-1; clone_size: NA; v_call: TRBV4-1; cdr3_nt: TGCGCCAGCAGCCAACCAGTGAAGGCAGGGAGGGCTGAAGCTTTCTTT; cdr3_aa: CASSQPVKAGRAEAFF
cdr3_length: 13; d_call: NA; j_call: TRBJ2-7; clone_size: NA; v_call: TRBV2; cdr3_nt: TGTGCCAGCACACGGGGGCTGGGCCGCGAGCAGTACTTC; cdr3_aa: CASTRGLGREQYF
cdr3_length: 14; d_call: NA; j_call: TRBJ2-1; clone_size: many; v_call: TRBV6-5; cdr3_nt: TGTGCCAGCAGTTACTCAAACAGAGAGAATGAGCAGTTCTTC; cdr3_aa: CASSYSNRENEQFF
cdr3_length: 11; d_call: NA; j_call: TRBJ2-7; clone_size: many; v_call: TRBV29-1; cdr3_nt: TGCAGCGTTTCAAGTGCCTACGAGCAGTACTTC; cdr3_aa: CSVSSAYEQYF
cdr3_length: 14; d_call: TRBD1; j_call: TRBJ2-7; clone_size: many; v_call: TRBV2; cdr3_nt: TGTGCCAGCACCCCGTGGACAGGGGCCTACGAGCAGTACTTC; cdr3_aa: CASTPWTGAYEQYF
cdr3_length: 15; d_call: TRBD1; j_call: TRBJ2-3; clone_size: NA; v_call: TRBV15; cdr3_nt: TGTGCCACCAGCAACAGGGGCAGTAAAACAGATACGCAGTATTTT; cdr3_aa: CATSNRGSKTDTQYF
cdr3_length: 14; d_call: NA; j_call: TRBJ2-7; clone_size: NA; v_call: TRBV2; cdr3_nt: TGTGCCAGCTCCCCCGGGAGCCAGATCTACGAGCAGTACTTC; cdr3_aa: CASSPGSQIYEQYF
cdr3_length: 18; d_call: TRBD2; j_call: TRBJ2-1; clone_size: few; v_call: TRBV6-1; cdr3_nt: TGTGCCAGCAGCCGTCCCAGGGGCGGGACTAGTAGTCTCGGTGAGCAGTTCTTC; cdr3_aa: CASSRPRGGTSSLGEQFF
cdr3_length: 14; d_call: TRBD2; j_call: TRBJ2-1; clone_size: NA; v_call: TRBV20-1; cdr3_nt: TGCAGTGCACCCACTAGCGGGGGTTACAATGAGCAGTTCTTC; cdr3_aa: CSAPTSGGYNEQFF